The entry below describes one T cell receptor (beta chain). Its matching antigen is unknown. The data were taken from a study of vaccination and CD4 T cells after COVID-19. Study context: Nasal swab PCR had shown SARS-CoV-2 positivity in the convalescent patients (roughly ten mild cases, one severe case). Cells were stimulated with overlapping spike peptide pools from SARS-CoV-2, HCoV-NL63, HCoV-OC43 and HCoV-229E.

Treatment here: roughly 11-day PBMC culture with coronavirus spike peptide pools or control peptides (ViraFEST assay). Study-wide results and limits: Clonotypes reactive to SARS-CoV-2 had a median that went up from 21 to 38, but not significantly.

The CDR3 has 18 amino acids. CDR1 and CDR2 (germline): SGHTA, FQGNSA. V lost 2 bases to trimming and J lost 1 base; unmatched junction nucleotides: 10. Researchers used the Oncomine TCR Beta short-read assay to sequence DNA from cultured CD4+ T cells. MiXCR, applied by TCRdb to the PCR reads, yields one record per CDR3 protein. The top ten hold around 7.3% of the sample, which has 16,000 or so distinct CDR3 sequences, approximately 50% seen once. This TCR came from a human donor who had recovered from COVID-19. This chain uses TRBV7-2 with TRBJ2-2, with 7 bases that match TRBD1. This sample comprised CD4+ T cells from blood, cultured in vitro, obtained before SARS-CoV-2 vaccination. This chain's CDR3 is CASSLSAVTGQNTGELFF. The CDR3 nucleotides read TGTGCCAGCAGCTTATCGGCGGTGACAGGGCAGAACACCGGGGAGCTGTTTTTT.